The rows below give T cell receptor beta chains drawn from one sample of a study of neoadjuvant nivolumab and ipilimumab in lung cancer. Libraries were prepared by immunoSEQ multiplex PCR; TCRdb keeps only in-frame clonotypes and omits some of them. The sample lists about 26,000 clones; less than 90% were seen once. The source was peripheral blood, collected before neoadjuvant nivolumab, alone or with ipilimumab. All receptors derive from an adult with non-small cell lung cancer. Both conserved end residues are part of each CDR3. A D gene is named only where the DNA matches it firmly. Size is stated for part of the rows, as once, few or many counts, or as a class when the clone is expanded.

d_call j_call cdr3_length v_call clone_size cdr3_nt cdr3_aa
TRBD1 TRBJ2-2 16 TRBV5-1 few TGCGCCAGCAGCCCCGGACAGGGGGCGTTGACCGGGGAGCTGTTTTTT CASSPGQGALTGELFF
NA TRBJ2-7 15 TRBV5-1 NA TGCGCCAGCAGCTTGGACGACAGCGGATACTACGAGCAGTACTTC CASSLDDSGYYEQYF
TRBD1 TRBJ2-7 14 TRBV5-1 once TGCGCCAGCAGCACCGGGACAGGAACCTACGAGCAGTACTTC CASSTGTGTYEQYF
NA TRBJ1-2 14 TRBV19 NA TGTGCCAGTACACCGGGGGCCGGGGACTATGGCTACACCTTC CASTPGAGDYGYTF
NA TRBJ2-7 13 TRBV4-1 few TGCGCCAGCAGCCAAGAAATGAGATACGAGCAGTACTTC CASSQEMRYEQYF
TRBD1 TRBJ2-5 16 TRBV6-6 NA TGTGCCAGCAGATCTACAGGGGATCCCACTGAAGAGACCCAGTACTTC CASRSTGDPTEETQYF
NA TRBJ2-1 16 TRBV9 NA TGTGCCAGCAGCGTTCTGGGAATGCCCTCCTACAATGAGCAGTTCTTC CASSVLGMPSYNEQFF
TRBD1 TRBJ2-7 15 TRBV7-2 once TGTGCCAGCACGCGAAGGTCGGGACAGGCCTACGAGCAGTACTTC CASTRRSGQAYEQYF
TRBD1 TRBJ1-5 13 TRBV10-3 NA TGTGCCATCAAAGGACAGGGGAATCAGCCCCAGCATTTT CAIKGQGNQPQHF
NA TRBJ2-5 11 TRBV29-1 once TGCAGCGTTGGACTTCAAGAGACCCAGTACTTC CSVGLQETQYF
TRBD1 TRBJ1-2 14 TRBV2 NA TGTGCCAGCACCCCCGGACAGGGGAGCTATGGCTACACCTTC CASTPGQGSYGYTF
NA TRBJ1-1 15 TRBV27 NA TGTGCCAGCAGTCGACAGCCGCCAATGAACACTGAAGCTTTCTTT CASSRQPPMNTEAFF
NA TRBJ1-1 13 TRBV18 NA TGTGCCAGCTCACCACCTAGTGACACTGAAGCTTTCTTT CASSPPSDTEAFF
NA TRBJ2-2 15 TRBV5-1 NA TGCGCCAGCAGCTTGGAGGCAGGAAACACCGGGGAGCTGTTTTTT CASSLEAGNTGELFF
TRBD1 TRBJ1-3 14 TRBV6-5 NA TGTGCCAGCAGCAGAGACAGGGAGAGAAACACCATATATTTT CASSRDRERNTIYF
TRBD1 TRBJ2-3 15 TRBV5-4 NA TGTGCCAGCAGCTTTAAGGGGGCCGGCACAGATACGCAGTATTTT CASSFKGAGTDTQYF
NA TRBJ1-1 12 TRBV11-2 NA TGTGCCAGCAGCTTTCCGAACACTGAAGCTTTCTTT CASSFPNTEAFF
NA TRBJ2-7 12 TRBV7-3 NA TGTGCCAGCAGCGCCGACGGCTACGAGCAGTACTTC CASSADGYEQYF
TRBD2 TRBJ2-7 16 TRBV5-4 NA TGTGCCAGCAGCTTGGGCCTTCGGGGCGGGGGGAACGAGCAGTACTTC CASSLGLRGGGNEQYF
NA TRBJ1-3 15 TRBV5-8 NA TGTGCCAGCAGCTTGGGGACAGTCTCTGGAAACACCATATATTTT CASSLGTVSGNTIYF
NA TRBJ1-4 16 TRBV15 NA TGTGCCACCAGCAGAGCTTCGACAGGACGGCATGAAAAACTGTTTTTT CATSRASTGRHEKLFF
NA TRBJ1-1 14 TRBV9 NA TGTGCCAGCAGCGTAGGACAGATGAACACTGAAGCTTTCTTT CASSVGQMNTEAFF
NA TRBJ2-7 12 TRBV10-2 NA TGCGCCAGCAGTGAAGGTCTCTACGAGCAGTACTTC CASSEGLYEQYF
TRBD1 TRBJ1-2 16 TRBV18 NA TGTGCCAGCTCACCCCCCGGGACAGGGGTTCATTATGGCTACACCTTC CASSPPGTGVHYGYTF
NA TRBJ2-1 16 TRBV6-5 NA TGTGCCAGCAGTTACTCCAGCAACCTTCTATACAATGAGCAGTTCTTC CASSYSSNLLYNEQFF
NA TRBJ2-3 13 TRBV28 once TGTGCCAGCAGTGGACGGATTCCAGATACGCAGTATTTT CASSGRIPDTQYF
TRBD2 TRBJ2-1 19 TRBV7-3 NA TGTGCCAGCAGCTTAAACCCGACTAGCGGGGTGCACTCCTACAATGAGCAGTTCTTC CASSLNPTSGVHSYNEQFF
TRBD2 TRBJ2-7 15 TRBV7-8 NA TGTGCCAGCAGCCGAAGAGGAGGGCGGGGGAACGAGCAGTACTTC CASSRRGGRGNEQYF
TRBD1 TRBJ2-6 18 TRBV7-8 NA TGTGCCAGCAGCTTTAAGGACAGGGCACTCTCTGGGGCCAACGTCCTGACTTTC CASSFKDRALSGANVLTF
TRBD1 TRBJ2-4 16 TRBV4-3 NA TGCGCCAGCAGCCCGCAGGGGGCTAAGGGCAAAAACATTCAGTACTTC CASSPQGAKGKNIQYF
NA TRBJ1-5 15 TRBV19 NA TGTGCCAGTAGTATTACGGGCTGGAGCAATCAGCCCCAGCATTTT CASSITGWSNQPQHF
NA TRBJ2-7 11 TRBV2 NA TGTGCCAGCAGGACGGGGGTGGTGCAGTACTTC CASRTGVVQYF
TRBD1 TRBJ1-6 14 TRBV7-2 NA TGTGCCAGCAAGATGGGGACAGGGGGCTCCGGCCTCCACTTT CASKMGTGGSGLHF
NA TRBJ2-1 15 TRBV6-6 NA TGTGCCAGCAGTTACTCGTTGCTGGGGGCCCATGAGCAGTTCTTC CASSYSLLGAHEQFF
NA TRBJ2-3 14 TRBV7-8 NA TGTGCCAGCAGCTCCCTCCTCGGGGCAGATACGCAGTATTTT CASSSLLGADTQYF
TRBD1 TRBJ2-7 17 TRBV14 NA TGTGCCAGCAGCCAAGAGGCCGGGACAGGCTTCTTCTACGAGCAGTACTTC CASSQEAGTGFFYEQYF
NA TRBJ2-7 14 TRBV19 NA TGTGCCAGTAGTATAGCTACAGGGTTCTACGAGCAGTACTTC CASSIATGFYEQYF
NA TRBJ1-3 18 TRBV4-1 NA TGCGCCAGCAGCCAAGATAGAAGGAGTAGCGACTCAGGAAACACCATATATTTT CASSQDRRSSDSGNTIYF
TRBD1 TRBJ1-2 15 TRBV4-2 NA TGTGCCAGCAGCTTAACGGGACAGGGGGCACTTGGCTACACCTTC CASSLTGQGALGYTF
NA TRBJ1-4 15 TRBV4-3 NA TGCGCCAGCAGCCAAAAGGGAGGGTCTAATGAAAAACTGTTTTTT CASSQKGGSNEKLFF
TRBD1 TRBJ1-1 17 TRBV7-9 NA TGTGCCAGCAGCTTAGCGTCCCGGGGACAGGCCAACACTGAAGCTTTCTTT CASSLASRGQANTEAFF
NA TRBJ2-7 14 TRBV7-9 NA TGTGCCAGCAGCGGCTTTCGGGACCCGTACGAGCAGTACTTC CASSGFRDPYEQYF
TRBD1 TRBJ2-5 14 TRBV18 NA TGTGCCAGCTCGCAAAACAGGGGCCAAGAGACCCAGTACTTC CASSQNRGQETQYF
NA TRBJ2-2 15 TRBV7-8 NA TGTGCCAGCAGCTTAGTGTCCGTCAACACCGGGGAGCTGTTTTTT CASSLVSVNTGELFF
TRBD1 TRBJ2-7 15 TRBV5-1 NA TGCGCCAGCAGCATCCGACAGGGGCCTTCCTACGAGCAGTACTTC CASSIRQGPSYEQYF
NA TRBJ1-1 13 TRBV29-1 NA TGCAGCGTTGGGGGAGGACAAATTACTGAAGCTTTCTTT CSVGGGQITEAFF
NA TRBJ2-7 17 TRBV5-1 few TGCGCCAGCAGCTTGGGCGGCGTTGGCAGGGCGGGCTACGAGCAGTACTTC CASSLGGVGRAGYEQYF
NA TRBJ1-2 14 TRBV6-5 NA TGTGCCAGCAAAGGGCCTTCGGGGGCGGATGGCTACACCTTC CASKGPSGADGYTF
TRBD1 TRBJ2-1 15 TRBV5-4 NA TGTGCCAGCAGCTTGGCGGGACAGGCGTACAATGAGCAGTTCTTC CASSLAGQAYNEQFF
TRBD1 TRBJ2-7 13 TRBV27 NA TGTGCCAGCAGGACGACAGGGGGCTACGAGCAGTACTTC CASRTTGGYEQYF